This record looks at one TCR beta chain sequence and its context. Its antigen is unidentified. At one of its ends the junction is not consistent with the germline gene, which may arise from a read error. The library protocol tagged individual cDNA molecules with unique molecular identifiers. TCRdb re-analysed the 5' RACE reads in MiXCR, keeping a single row per CDR3 protein. The sample includes about 48,000 distinct CDR3 sequences, about 7.8% seen only once; the top ten take about 5.3%. The CDR3 is 15 residues long. The record originates from a study of early T cells in non-severe SARS-CoV-2 infection. Study summary: Alpha and beta chains were unpaired, from unsorted whole-blood bulk RNA.

Study-wide points: Lookups in VDJdb leaned toward anti-spike CD8 responses and missed private and CD4 specificities.

This TCR was sampled from an adult who was a healthcare worker with PCR-confirmed SARS-CoV-2 infection or an uninfected control (not recorded which). Sequenced material: whole blood. This chain joins TRBV12-3 or TRBV12-4 and TRBJ1-1, with a tentative D call TRBD1 (5 bases). The CDR3 DNA reads TGTGGCAGCAGTTTATCTGCCAGGGTGAACACTGAAGCTTTCTTT. As protein: CGSSLSARVNTEAFF.